Below are 25 T cell receptor beta chains sequenced from a single sample in a study of T cell responses to AZD1222 COVID-19 vaccine. Produced via immunoSEQ multiplex PCR; TCRdb's table is partial and in-frame only. The table includes 100,000 to 120,000 clones, around 90% detected once. This material consisted of peripheral blood, taken on day 0 of AZD1222 vaccination. These receptors originate from an adult in good health.

V gene TRBV5-4 combines with J gene TRBJ1-2, with 8 bases that match TRBD1. Germline V CDR1 and CDR2: SGHNT, YYREEE (reference sequence). The CDR3 is 16 amino acids. V lost 0 bases, J lost 0 bases, and 4 bases stayed unmatched. The CDR3 sequence: CASSLGRTGPNYGYTF. CDR3 coding DNA: TGTGCCAGCAGCTTGGGACGGACAGGGCCTAACTATGGCTACACCTTC.

The gene calls are TRBV20-1 and TRBJ1-1; a possible D gene is TRBD1 (5 bases). This CDR3 has 9 amino acids. Looked up from germline, CDR1 is DFQATT and CDR2 is SNEGSKA (reference sequence). For the CDR3, the DNA is TGCAGGGAGGGGTATGAAGCTTTCTTT. It codes for CREGYEAFF.

The genes are TRBV27 and TRBJ1-1; possible D gene TRBD1, 5 bases. V lost 3 bases to trimming and J lost 6 bases, with 20 bases between them. The CDR3 is 16 amino acids. The germline V gene encodes CDR1 MNHEY and CDR2 SMNVEV (reference sequence). The CDR3 loop is CASSLRGDLFGAEAFF. As DNA, the CDR3 is TGTGCCAGCAGTTTGAGAGGGGACCTCTTTGGGGCTGAAGCTTTCTTT.

The V call is TRBV7-9, the J call TRBJ1-6; D may be TRBD1 (6 bases). The germline V gene encodes CDR1 SEHNR and CDR2 FQNEAQ (reference sequence). The germline V and J ends were trimmed by 5 bases and 6 bases, with 20 bases remaining between them. The CDR3 has 17 residues. The CDR3 bases are TGTGCCAGCAGCCGACTACCACAGGGAAATGGTAATTCACCCCTCCACTTT. Its protein is CASSRLPQGNGNSPLHF.

The rearrangement joins TRBV5-1 to TRBJ2-6; the D gene is possibly TRBD1 (5 bases). The V end was cut by 2 bases, the J end by 4 bases, with 13 bases between. Germline V gives CDR1 SGHRS, CDR2 YFSETQ. The CDR3 consists of 16 residues. CDR3 bases: TGCGCCAGCAGCTTTGGGGCCAAGTCCGGGGCCAACGTCCTGACTTTC. It encodes CASSFGAKSGANVLTF. Full variable domain (outside the CDR3, taken from reference TRBV5-1 and TRBJ2-6): KAGVTQTPRYLIKTRGQQVTLSCSPISGHRSVSWYQQTPGQGLQFLFEYFSETQRNKGNFPGRFSGRQFSNSRSEMNVSTLELGDSALYLCASSFGAKSGANVLTFGAGSRLTVL.

The rearrangement uses TRBV5-6 and TRBJ2-7; 9 bases fit TRBD2. There are 15 residues in the CDR3. Germline trimming cut 3 bases from V and 1 base from J; bases unmatched to any gene: 5. The germline CDR1 and CDR2 sequences are SGHDT and YYEEEE. The CDR3 region has the DNA TGTGCCAGCAGCTCACTCCTAGCGGGGTCCTACGAGCAGTACTTC. Its translation: CASSSLLAGSYEQYF.

The count of this clone is one. This sequence joins TRBV5-1 and TRBJ1-2, with TRBD1 identical over 9 bases. Trimming at V came to 4 bases and at J to 6 bases, leaving 4 bases not matched to a gene. Germline CDR1 SGHRS, CDR2 YFSETQ. The CDR3 runs 13 residues. The CDR3 sequence: CASSNRGRNGYTF. The CDR3, as DNA: TGCGCCAGCAGCAACAGGGGGCGCAATGGCTACACCTTC.

The chain has TRBV19 and TRBJ1-6, with a possible D match to TRBD1 (6 bases). The CDR3 spans 15 residues. The V end lost 4 bases, the J end lost 3 bases, and 10 bases lay between the germline ends. The germline gives CDR1 LNHDA, CDR2 SQIVND (reference sequence). CDR3 residues: CASSTGDRYNSPLHF. The CDR3 region has the DNA TGTGCCAGTAGTACAGGGGACCGCTATAATTCACCCCTCCACTTT. Full variable domain (missing parts from reference TRBV19 and TRBJ1-6): DGGITQSPKYLFRKEGQNVTLSCEQNLNHDAMYWYRQDPGQGLRLIYYSQIVNDFQKGDIAEGYSVSREKKESFPLTVTSAQKNPTAFYLCASSTGDRYNSPLHFGNGTRLTVT.

CDR3 DNA sequence: TGTGCCAGCAGTCCCCGGGCCAATAATTTAAATGAGCAGTTCTTC. It specifies CASSPRANNLNEQFF. The chain has TRBV28 and TRBJ2-1; D is ambiguous. CDR3 length: 15 residues. Trimming left V 5 bases short and J 7 bases short, with 18 bases between. CDR1 is MDHEN, CDR2 SYDVKM, per germline.

V and J are TRBV19 and TRBJ1-5, with no clear D. Germline CDR1 reads LNHDA; CDR2 reads SQIVND (reference sequence). V lost 1 base and J lost 9, with 7 bases in between. CDR3 size: 12 residues. CDR3 nucleotides: TGTGCCAGTAGTATAGGGGAATCGCCCCAGCATTTT. Translating it yields CASSIGESPQHF.

This chain links TRBV5-1 with TRBJ1-1; unclear D gene. Trimming stripped 4 bases from V and 5 bases from J, with 15 bases between. The CDR3 sequence is 14 residues long. Germline CDR1 and CDR2: SGHRS and YFSETQ. CDR3 coding DNA: TGCGCCAGCAGCGAAGAGCTGGGTTGGACTGAAGCTTTCTTT. It encodes CASSEELGWTEAFF.

Comments on this clone: Other DNA sequences of this sample code for an identical CDR3. The genes are TRBV5-1 and TRBJ1-5; D not certain. Germline loops: CDR1 SGHRS, CDR2 YFSETQ. The V gene lost 0 bases and the J gene lost 4 bases, with 8 bases spanning the gap. CDR3 length: 14 residues. The CDR3 loop reads CASSLEGGNQPQHF. The CDR3 DNA reads as TGCGCCAGCAGCTTGGAGGGCGGAAATCAGCCCCAGCATTTT.

The chain joins TRBV15 to TRBJ1-1; no clear D gene. This CDR3 is 11 amino acids long. The V gene lost 5 bases and the J gene lost 11 bases, with 12 bases spanning the gap. Germline-derived CDR1 and CDR2 are LNHNV and YYDKDF (reference sequence). The CDR3 DNA reads as TGTGCCACCAGCCTACGGGCCCAGGCTTTCTTT. Translation gives CATSLRAQAFF.

This clone was picked up a small number of times. This chain links TRBV6-5 with TRBJ1-2; 7 bases fit TRBD1. This CDR3 spans 16 amino acids. Trimming removed 2 bases from V and 8 bases from J; junction bases left unmatched: 14. Germline V gene lookup returns CDR1 MNHEY and CDR2 SVGAGI. The CDR3 bases are TGTGCCAGCAGTTACGGGAACGTACAGGGGCTTCGGGGCTACACCTTC. Protein product: CASSYGNVQGLRGYTF.

Remarks on this clone: The same CDR3 is also encoded by other DNA sequences in this sample. The chain employs TRBV28 and TRBJ2-7; 9 positions agree with TRBD2. Germline CDR1 reads MDHEN; CDR2 reads SYDVKM. The CDR3 is 15 amino acids. The V gene end was trimmed by 6 bases and the J gene end by 1 base; junction bases not matched to a gene: 7. The CDR3 sequence is CASSSSGGPSYEQYF. The CDR3 nucleotides are TGTGCCAGCAGCAGTAGCGGGGGACCTTCCTACGAGCAGTACTTC.

This clone showed up just once. The rearrangement joins TRBV5-1 to TRBJ1-1; D gene uncertain. Germline-derived CDR1 and CDR2 are SGHRS and YFSETQ. This CDR3 is built from 14 residues. The V gene lost 1 base and the J gene lost 0 bases, with 7 bases spanning the gap. CDR3 DNA: TGCGCCAGCAGCTTGAACAGCATGAACACTGAAGCTTTCTTT. Translated: CASSLNSMNTEAFF.

The chain is built from TRBV19 and TRBJ1-6; no clear D. The V gene's germline CDR1 is LNHDA and CDR2 SQIVND (reference sequence). V gave up 3 bases and J gave up 12 bases, with 21 bases separating them. The CDR3 runs to 16 residues. DNA of the CDR3: TGTGCCAGTAGTATCGGCGGAGCCCCCTTTGCTCAACCCCTCCACTTT. It codes for CASSIGGAPFAQPLHF. Full variable domain (outside the CDR3, taken from reference TRBV19 and TRBJ1-6): DGGITQSPKYLFRKEGQNVTLSCEQNLNHDAMYWYRQDPGQGLRLIYYSQIVNDFQKGDIAEGYSVSREKKESFPLTVTSAQKNPTAFYLCASSIGGAPFAQPLHFGNGTRLTVT.

The chain uses TRBV19 and TRBJ2-5; weak D call: TRBD2 (5 bases). There are 14 residues in the CDR3. CDR1 is LNHDA, CDR2 SQIVND, per germline (reference sequence). With 2 bases removed from V and 5 bases from J, the gap between germline ends came to 12 bases. CDR3 coding DNA: TGTGCCAGTAGTATATTGATTAGGAGGGAGACCCAGTACTTC. Its protein is CASSILIRRETQYF.

The chain has TRBV21-1 and TRBJ1-5; the table gives TRBD1 as D, unverified against the DNA. TRBV21-1 is a documented pseudogene. The CDR3 totals 14 residues. CDR3 in DNA: TGTGCCAGCAGGCACAGGTATAGCAATCAGCCCCAGCATTTT. As protein: CASRHRYSNQPQHF.

In its sample, this clone was seen once. The chain is built from TRBV15 and TRBJ2-5, with D unclear. From germline, CDR1 is LNHNV and CDR2 YYDKDF (reference sequence). Trimming took 3 bases from V and 1 from J, leaving 12 bases between them. CDR3 length: 15 amino acids. The CDR3 sequence: CATSSPQRPQETQYF. The CDR3 bases are TGTGCCACCAGCAGCCCGCAGAGGCCCCAAGAGACCCAGTACTTC.

The chain couples TRBV4-1 to TRBJ1-2; 7 nucleotides align to TRBD1. There are 13 residues in the CDR3. The germline gives CDR1 MGHRA, CDR2 YSYEKL. V was clipped by 3 bases and J by 8 bases; unmatched bases: 6. CDR3 nucleotides: TGCGCCAGCAGCCAGGGGGGGACAGAAGGCTACACCTTC. As protein: CASSQGGTEGYTF.

V usage is TRBV5-1 and J usage is TRBJ2-1, with a possible D match to TRBD2 (6 bases). Trimming took off 4 bases at V and 2 bases at J, with 13 bases between the two ends. Germline CDR1 SGHRS, CDR2 YFSETQ. This CDR3 contains 15 residues. The CDR3 DNA reads as TGCGCCAGCAGCCTTCGCGGGGAGACCTACAATGAGCAGTTCTTC. This gives the protein CASSLRGETYNEQFF.

The V and J genes are TRBV5-6 and TRBJ1-5; D is unresolved. This CDR3 is built from 15 residues. The V end was cut by 0 bases, the J end by 5 bases, with 12 bases between. The germline CDR1 and CDR2 sequences are SGHDT and YYEEEE. Written as DNA, the CDR3 is TGTGCCAGCAGCTTGGCGGCGGAGAGAGATCAGCCCCAGCATTTT. This sequence encodes CASSLAAERDQPQHF.

The chain employs TRBV2 and TRBJ2-7; perhaps TRBD2 as D (6 bases). This CDR3 spans 15 amino acids. The germline V gene has CDR1 SNHLY and CDR2 FYNNEI. V dropped 2 bases and J dropped 5 bases, with 16 bases sitting between them. The CDR3 DNA follows: TGTGCCAGCAGTGAATTTTACGCCGGGAGTGACGAGCAGTACTTC. Amino acid sequence: CASSEFYAGSDEQYF.

The chain joins TRBV27 to TRBJ1-1; D call uncertain. Germline V gives CDR1 MNHEY, CDR2 SMNVEV (reference sequence). V was trimmed by 5 bases and J by 1 base, leaving 8 bases between them. The CDR3 is 13 amino acids. CDR3 residues: CASSGRQNTEAFF. The CDR3 region has the DNA TGTGCCAGCAGTGGCAGACAGAACACTGAAGCTTTCTTT.